The clone carrying this TCR beta chain was seen once. Antigen specificity is unknown. This sample is part of a study of shared clonotypes between healthy human individuals. The study's findings and limits: The study found lower generation probabilities in non-shared clonotypes than in those shared by all four donors.

This table comes from immunoSEQ multiplex PCR, and its TCRdb copy is limited to in-frame clones, with some not included. The sample consists of 2 million to 3 million clones, approximately 93% of them appearing once. Sample: naive CD4+ T cells from PBMCs. Subset defined: CD45RA+ positively selected. This TCR was recovered from a man younger than 30 in good health. Some clones in this sample may be carry-over from other donors' samples.

Written as DNA, the CDR3 is TGCGCCAGCAGCCAAGATATGAGCAGGGGAGTAACTAATGAAAAACTGTTTTTT. This gives the protein CASSQDMSRGVTNEKLFF. The genes are TRBV4-3 and TRBJ1-4, with D possibly TRBD1 on 6 matching bases. Per the germline V gene, CDR1 is LGHNA and CDR2 is YSLEER. The CDR3 loop spans 18 amino acids. Trimming cost V 0 bases and J 1 base, with 15 bases left between them.